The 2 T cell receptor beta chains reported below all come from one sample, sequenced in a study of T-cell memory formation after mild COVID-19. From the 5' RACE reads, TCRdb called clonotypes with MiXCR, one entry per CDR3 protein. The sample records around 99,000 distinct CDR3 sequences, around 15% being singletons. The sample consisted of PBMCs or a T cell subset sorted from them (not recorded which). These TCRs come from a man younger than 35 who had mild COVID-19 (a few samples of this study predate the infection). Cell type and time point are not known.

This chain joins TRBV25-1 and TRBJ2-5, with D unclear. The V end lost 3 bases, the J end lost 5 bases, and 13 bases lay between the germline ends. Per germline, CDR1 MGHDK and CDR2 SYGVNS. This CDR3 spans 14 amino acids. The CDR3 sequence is CASSDVQQIETQYF. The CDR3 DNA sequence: TGTGCCAGCAGTGATGTACAGCAGATCGAGACCCAGTACTTC.

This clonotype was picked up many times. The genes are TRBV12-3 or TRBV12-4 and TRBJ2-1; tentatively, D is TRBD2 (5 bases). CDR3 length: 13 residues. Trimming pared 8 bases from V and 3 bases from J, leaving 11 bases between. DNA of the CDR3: TGTGCCAGCCAAAACGGGGACTACAATGAGCAGTTCTTC. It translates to CASQNGDYNEQFF.